This T cell receptor (beta chain) came from a study of blood T cell repertoires in COVID-19. Assay: immunoSEQ multiplex PCR; the TCRdb copy retains only in-frame clones and omits some. The sample yields some 320,000 clones, approximately 85% seen once. This TCR was sampled from a human donor in a cohort sampled during active COVID-19. Sequenced: peripheral blood.

The CDR3 DNA follows: TGTGCCAGCAGTTATGGGACAGGGGTCGGTGAAGCTTTCTTT. Its protein is CASSYGTGVGEAFF. The V and J genes are TRBV6-5 and TRBJ1-1; TRBD1 matches 10 bases. This CDR3 region has 14 residues. The J segment lost 7 bases and the V segment lost 3 bases, leaving 5 bases of the junction unmatched. Germline V gives CDR1 MNHEY, CDR2 SVGAGI.